What follows is one T cell receptor (beta chain) and its context. Its antigen remains unknown. The data originate from a study of beta chain features in type 1 diabetes. On the study more broadly: The study examined about 110,000,000 sorted cells across all samples. Study-level points and caveats: The VDJ junctions of type 1 diabetes patients carried fewer insertions and more deletions. Researchers report that Type 1 diabetes patients had moderately but significantly shorter TCRB CDR3s across all four CD4+ subsets.

Trimming cost V 8 bases and J 1 base, with 8 bases left between them. The CDR3 totals 11 residues. Looked up from germline, CDR1 is SQVTM and CDR2 is ANQGSEA. The authors sorted CD4+ naive, central memory, regulatory and stem cell-like memory cells via CD45RO/CCR7/CD25/CD127/CD95/CD27. Sorting gave populations that all exceeded 95% purity. Expressed TCRB transcripts got sequenced, as all isolated RNA was reverse transcribed. The assay was immunoSEQ multiplex PCR, and TCRdb's table has in-frame clones only and misses some. Of 150,000 to 200,000 clones listed, 7.5% to 8.5% are singletons. The sample comprised central memory CD4+ T cells from blood. The chain recombines TRBV29-1 with TRBJ1-1; D unclear. This sequence originates from a young man with type 1 diabetes. The CDR3 reads CSYVENTEAFF. CDR3 nucleotide sequence: TGCAGCTACGTAGAGAACACTGAAGCTTTCTTT.